The present TCR beta chain was sequenced within a study of shared clonotypes between healthy human individuals. Study details: The study drew on two women and a few men aged 18 to 49 as donors.

This clone was seen just once. Other DNA sequences within the sample encode an identical CDR3. The CDR3 totals 15 residues. V lost 0 bases, J lost 3 bases, and 13 bases lay in between. Germline V gene data show CDR1 as SGHRS and CDR2 as YFSETQ. Unsorted PBMC samples were amplified in replicate PCRs containing roughly 300 ng DNA, 30,000 to 35,000 T cell genomes. Clones were read by immunoSEQ multiplex PCR, and TCRdb kept only the in-frame ones, dropping some. This table has roughly 500,000 clones, roughly 77% appearing once. The receptor comes from a woman aged 35 to 49 in good health. Some clones in this sample may be carry-over from other donors' samples. Sequencing was performed on PBMCs. The chain carries TRBV5-1 and TRBJ2-7; D is perhaps TRBD1 or TRBD2 (5 bases each). CDR3 sequence: CASSLAPGPSYEQYF. The DNA for the CDR3 is TGCGCCAGCAGCTTGGCTCCGGGACCCAGCTACGAGCAGTACTTC.